A single sample is the source of the 5 T cell receptor beta chains below, sequenced in a study of T cell changes during pregnancy in multiple sclerosis (dated by TCRdb to the late 2010s). The library relied on the immunoSEQ multiplex PCR assay. Imported from immuneACCESS, the table was reduced by TCRdb to in-frame sequences with V and J called. These copies leave out some clones; in studies compared against another copy, an unresolved V gene accounts for under half, and the cause of the remainder is not known. This sample gives about 77,000 clones in total; about 93% of them show up just once. In total, the top ten clones hold just over 2.5% of the sample. The sample consisted of peripheral blood, taken after pregnancy. Every receptor here comes from a female donor in good health, enrolled as a control in a pregnancy study.

The CDR3 DNA sequence: TGTGCCAGCAGCTTGACAGGGGCGTCACTGAACGCTTTCTTT. Protein sequence: CASSLTGASLNAFF. The chain recombines TRBV11-2 with TRBJ1-1; 8 nucleotides align to TRBD1. Looked up from germline, CDR1 is SGHAT and CDR2 is FQNNGV. V shed 3 bases and J 11 bases; nucleotides not matched to a gene: 11. This CDR3 comprises 14 residues.

This sequence joins TRBV6-5 and TRBJ2-7, with 8 bases identical to TRBD2. Germline V gene lookup returns CDR1 MNHEY and CDR2 SVGAGI. J was trimmed by 6 bases and V by 0 bases; bases with no gene match: 4. The CDR3 consists of 14 residues. The CDR3, as DNA: TGTGCCAGCAGTTACTCGACTAGCGTCAGCGAGCAGTACTTC. It translates to CASSYSTSVSEQYF.

The J gene is TRBJ1-3, the V gene TRBV18; possibly TRBD1 for D (5 bases). With 4 bases removed from V and 4 bases from J, the gap between germline ends came to 20 bases. The germline CDR1 and CDR2 sequences are KGHSH and LQKENI. The CDR3 runs to 17 residues. Here the CDR3 reads CASSLPGTLGIGNTIYF. The CDR3 nucleotides read TGTGCCAGCTCACTCCCCGGGACTTTGGGCATCGGAAACACCATATATTTT.

V and J are TRBV6-5 and TRBJ1-5; no clear D gene. The CDR3 covers 13 residues. With 5 bases removed from V and 5 bases from J, the gap between germline ends came to 10 bases. From germline, CDR1 is MNHEY and CDR2 SVGAGI. Here the CDR3 DNA reads TGTGCCAGCAGTAACACAGCCCATCAGCCCCAGCATTTT. Residues: CASSNTAHQPQHF.

The chain has TRBV27 and TRBJ2-1; TRBD2 is a possible D gene (6 bases). Germline CDR1 and CDR2: MNHEY and SMNVEV (reference sequence). V lost 2 bases and J lost 9, with 17 bases in between. This CDR3 has 15 residues. The CDR3, as DNA: TGTGCCAGCAGTTTAGCGTTTTCCCGGGGAGGTGAGCAGTTCTTC. Translating it yields CASSLAFSRGGEQFF.